These T cell receptor beta chains were read from a single sample in a study of shared clonotypes between healthy human individuals. The repertoire was sequenced with immunoSEQ multiplex PCR; TCRdb's copy has only in-frame clones and lacks some. Among about 1.1 million clones listed, about 80% were seen once. Sample: memory CD4+ T cells from PBMCs. These receptors were obtained from a young man in good health. Some clones in this sample may be carry-over from other donors' samples. CDR3s include the opening cysteine and the closing phenylalanine or tryptophan. Each record gives: J gene, V gene, clone size, CDR3 protein. Clone size is stated in some rows and not others, as once, few, many or a class when expanded.

>TRBJ2-1|TRBV5-1|NA
CASSSSGYNEQFF
>TRBJ2-1|TRBV18|NA
CASSLVGFNNEQFF
>TRBJ1-2|TRBV19|NA
CASSTRTGSDGYTF
>TRBJ1-2|TRBV28|NA
CASSLWDGMDYGYTF
>TRBJ1-5|TRBV30|NA
CAWSIGVGQPQHF
>TRBJ1-2|TRBV7-9|NA
CASSRSGADYGYTF
>TRBJ1-4|TRBV28|NA
CASSLVGPGGKLFF
>TRBJ1-2|TRBV7-9|once
CASSPTHLKPVDGYTF
>TRBJ2-1|TRBV9|many
CASSERFGEQFF
>TRBJ2-5|TRBV28|NA
CASSPSGLRSDRQETQYF
>TRBJ2-3|TRBV9|few
CASSVTGFTDTQYF
>TRBJ1-2|TRBV6-1|few
CASSTDTGQGYTF
>TRBJ2-2|TRBV7-2|NA
CASSLFGDGVTGELFF
>TRBJ2-7|TRBV28|NA
CATQARYEQYF
>TRBJ2-5|TRBV5-1|NA
CASRRGFGETQYF
>TRBJ1-1|TRBV6-5|NA
CASNRNEAFF
>TRBJ1-1|TRBV28|once
CASTDFRSEAFF
>TRBJ1-4|TRBV5-6|NA
CASSLAPGQKNEKLFF
>TRBJ2-2|TRBV7-3|NA
CARRPAANTGELFF
>TRBJ1-5|TRBV6-1|NA
CASSGGPLGSKSSSQHF
>TRBJ1-6|TRBV27|NA
CASSLKGQGHSPLHF
>TRBJ2-3|TRBV29-1|NA
CSVTSDRGGTDTQYF
>TRBJ1-5|TRBV19|NA
CASSILGTDQPQHF
>TRBJ2-2|TRBV7-2|NA
CASSLRTGATGELFF
>TRBJ2-3|TRBV6-5|NA
CASRTLGGTDTQYF
>TRBJ1-1|TRBV5-1|NA
CASTPRSGSYSEAFF
>TRBJ2-7|TRBV7-2|NA
CASSRSGTETYEQYF
>TRBJ2-1|TRBV9|NA
CASSASGLADQSSYNEQFF
>TRBJ1-2|TRBV7-9|NA
CASSLTREGYTF
>TRBJ2-5|TRBV7-9|NA
CASSKLGAEETQYF
>TRBJ2-2|TRBV7-3|NA
CASSQYRGPNTGELFF
>TRBJ2-1|TRBV5-1|once
CASSTGTSGYNEQFF
>TRBJ1-1|TRBV7-9|NA
CASSLGNGDRDSFF
>TRBJ2-5|TRBV6-5|NA
CASSYSGLAGQETQYF
>TRBJ2-1|TRBV28|NA
CASSLVGGTYNEQFF
>TRBJ1-2|TRBV28|NA
CASSPAGRVYGYTF
>TRBJ2-1|TRBV4-1|NA
CASSLDIAFREQFF
>TRBJ2-7|TRBV5-8|NA
CASSQPLPGAGSYEQYF
>TRBJ1-2|TRBV9|NA
CASSVASRAGSVYGYTF
>TRBJ2-3|TRBV19|NA
CACRLGRSTDTQYF
>TRBJ2-5|TRBV7-2|NA
CASSLVSGRETQYF
>TRBJ2-5|TRBV5-1|NA
CASSLELAGGWETQYF
>TRBJ2-5|TRBV4-3|NA
CASSQYRGFETQYF
>TRBJ2-5|TRBV21-1|NA
CASSKQGQETQYF
>TRBJ1-2|TRBV28|NA
CASSEGSEAYGYTF
>TRBJ1-4|TRBV19|NA
CASSLDSARYEKLFF
>TRBJ1-5|TRBV2|NA
CASGGTGGSNQPQHF
>TRBJ2-1|TRBV28|few
CASSSGLAGGNEQFF
>TRBJ2-3|TRBV6-1|NA
CASMRTGADTQYF